The 9 T cell receptor beta chains in this list originate from one sample, sequenced in a study of shared clonotypes between healthy human individuals. Measured with immunoSEQ multiplex PCR; TCRdb has only the in-frame clones, and not every one. The profile shows under 1,100,000 clones, around 74% of them singletons. The source material was memory CD4+ T cells sorted from blood. Described subset: CD45RA-negative fraction. The receptors here all came from a man between 18 and 35 years old in good health.

The V call is TRBV19, the J call TRBJ2-7; the match to TRBD1 covers 7 bases. Germline V gene data show CDR1 as LNHDA and CDR2 as SQIVND (reference sequence). The CDR3 spans 11 residues. After removal of 9 bases from V and 3 bases from J, the junction contained 2 bases not matched to a gene. The CDR3: CASRDSYEQYF. CDR3 coding DNA: TGTGCCAGCCGGGACAGCTACGAGCAGTACTTC.

The chain joins TRBV7-2 to TRBJ1-3; D remains ambiguous. Germline V lookup: CDR1 SGHTA, CDR2 FQGNSA. V lost 4 bases to trimming and J lost 9 bases, with 13 bases between them. This CDR3 spans 13 amino acids. Written as DNA, the CDR3 is TGTGCCAGCAGCTCTAGAGTTGGGAGCACCATATATTTT. Translation: CASSSRVGSTIYF.

In its sample, this clone was seen once. Other DNA variants within this sample encode the same CDR3. V gene TRBV6-1 combines with J gene TRBJ2-7; D is unresolved. Per germline, CDR1 MNHNS and CDR2 SASEGT. The V end lost 4 bases, the J end lost 1 base, and 5 bases lay between the germline ends. The CDR3 is 12 amino acids. CDR3 residues: CASSGSSYEQYF. The CDR3 nucleotides read TGTGCCAGCAGTGGTAGTTCCTACGAGCAGTACTTC.

This chain uses TRBV6-5 with TRBJ2-2; 7 bases align to TRBD2. In germline, CDR1 is MNHEY, CDR2 SVGAGI. This CDR3 contains 16 residues. V shed 4 bases and J 6 bases; nucleotides not matched to a gene: 11. The CDR3 nucleotides are TGTGCCAGCAGTTCCCCTAGCGGTCCGTTTCCCGGGGAGCTGTTTTTT. Its protein product is CASSSPSGPFPGELFF.

In this sample, this clone turned up many times. The chain combines TRBV30 with TRBJ1-5; tentative D call: TRBD1 (6 bases). The ends were cut back, 3 bases at V and 8 bases at J, with 14 bases in the middle. Germline CDR1 GTSNPN, CDR2 SVGIG (reference sequence). The CDR3 is 13 residues long. The CDR3 sequence is CAWRRLRQEPQHF. The CDR3 region has the DNA TGTGCCTGGAGGCGACTCAGACAGGAGCCCCAGCATTTT.

V is TRBV5-5 and J is TRBJ1-4, with TRBD1 matching 10 bases. In germline, CDR1 is SGHKS, CDR2 YYEKEE (reference sequence). This CDR3 has 16 residues. J lost 4 bases, V lost 0 bases, and 3 bases had no gene match. CDR3 bases: TGTGCCAGCAGCTTGGCCGGGACAGGGGTTAATGAAAAACTGTTTTTT. This translates into CASSLAGTGVNEKLFF.

As for this clone: Within the sample, other DNA sequences also encode this same CDR3. CDR3 sequence reads: CASSPPGPSSYEQYF. The DNA for the CDR3 is TGTGCCAGCTCACCACCGGGCCCCAGCTCCTACGAGCAGTACTTC. The rearrangement uses TRBV18 and TRBJ2-7; no reliable D call. Per the germline V gene, CDR1 is KGHSH and CDR2 is LQKENI. V lost 0 bases to trimming and J lost 0 bases, with 9 bases between them. The CDR3 consists of 15 residues.

The J gene is TRBJ2-1, the V gene TRBV2; D is perhaps TRBD1 (5 bases). Per the germline V gene, CDR1 is SNHLY and CDR2 is FYNNEI. The CDR3 is made up of 13 amino acids. V shed 7 bases and J shed 2 bases, with 9 bases lying between them. DNA for the CDR3: TGTGCCAGCAAGGGGCCGACCTACAATGAGCAGTTCTTC. The encoded protein is CASKGPTYNEQFF.

The chain links TRBV5-8 to TRBJ2-2; weak D call: TRBD1 (6 bases). Between the trimmed V and J ends, which lost 5 bases and 1 base, there was a span of 12 bases. The CDR3 is 15 residues long. Germline CDR1 SGHTS, CDR2 YDEGEE. The chain's CDR3 is CASRGGQKNTGELFF. The CDR3 DNA reads as TGTGCCAGCAGAGGTGGACAGAAGAACACCGGGGAGCTGTTTTTT.